Given below is one T cell receptor beta chain in context. Its antigen is unidentified. This sample was included in a study of CXCR3-negative and CXCR3-positive naive CD8 T cells. Findings of the study overall: Naive CXCR3-positive cells had TRB CDR3s more hydrophobic than those of CXCR3-negative naive cells. CXCR3 expression partially decreased after cryopreservation; most assays used fresh PBMCs. Naive CXCR3-positive and CXCR3-negative cells shared TRBV-TRBJ usage; memory cells diverged. Diversity proved comparably high across both naive subsets and much lower in memory CD8+ cells.

Naive CD8+ T cells displayed a CD45RO-CCR7+CD27+CD95- phenotype. Through 5' RACE with UMI labels, the TRB cDNA libraries were prepared. One entry per CDR3 protein, without DNA, is what TCRdb gives after re-calling the 5' RACE reads. The repertoire table contains 130,000 to 150,000 distinct CDR3 sequences. The CDR3 runs 16 residues. Germline lookup yields CDR1 SQVTM and CDR2 ANQGSEA. This TCR came from a human donor in good health. Some clones in this sample may be carry-over from other donors' samples. The specimen was naive CXCR3+ CD8+ T cells from blood. This sample's subset: CD45RO-CCR7+CD27+CD95- naive CD8+ T cells expressing CXCR3 (TNR3+). V and J are TRBV29-1 and TRBJ2-2; absent DNA, TCRdb's TRBD2 call cannot be checked. CDR3 protein: CSVVSSGGAGTGELFF.